This T cell receptor beta chain derives from a study of shared clonotypes between healthy human individuals (dated by TCRdb to 2018 to 2020). About the full investigation: The cohort comprised two women and a few men aged 18 to 49 years. To estimate repertoire size and how much clonotypes are shared between individuals, the study performed deep sequencing of blood TCR repertoires from five healthy adults. To increase sequencing depth and limit assay-specific biases, TCR repertoire library preparation and sequencing were carried out by different laboratories using diverse techniques. Between about 0.94 and 10 billion PBMCs per donor were obtained by leukapheresis. What the study reported, not specific to this receptor: Because the study included a small number of donors, the genetic and exposure-history diversity represented was limited. Pairwise subsampling led to the expectation that sequencing depth would affect the degree of clonotype sharing among donors. Sampling was limited to blood, and TCR repertoires in tissue likely differ from TCR repertoires in blood.

Comment on this clone: What antigen it recognizes has not been identified. No qualities accompany the bases; no much larger clone lies one base away.

TCR CDR3 regions were amplified from genomic DNA by multiplex PCR using the deep immunoSEQ assay. Extracted genomic DNA from each cell subset was distributed evenly across all wells of several immunoSEQ 96-well plates, and each plate was treated as a replicate. Each replicate PCR for unsorted PBMC received approximately 0.3 ug genomic DNA, equal to 25,000 to 35,000 T cell genomes. Ten immunoSEQ deep assay plates were used to sequence unsorted PBMC genomic DNA. The purified libraries were quantified using a Qubit 3.0 fluorometer, sized with a Bioanalyzer 2100, and then quantified again using the KAPA Library Quantification kit. Each immunoSEQ 96-well plate was sequenced on its own single-read 150-cycle Illumina NextSeq 550 flow cell. Regarding the original processing steps: Because the immunoSEQ output included only junctional sequences and no quality scores, the filtering could not be the same as the filtering used for full-length reads. To assign V/J genes and CDR3, sequences were annotated against IMGT germline references using PyIR, a Python wrapper for IgBLAST v1.9. Any read was removed if the V/J assignment was weak (E-value above 1e-6), the CDR3 was missing, or the read contained stop codons, out-of-frame junctions, or ambiguous translated residues. A V3J clonotype was defined by an identical inferred V gene, J gene, and CDR3 amino acid sequence. The percentage overlap between two repertoires was calculated by dividing the number of shared unique clonotypes by the size of the smaller repertoire. Richness of each repertoire was evaluated using RTK rarefaction, the Chao1 estimator, and Recon v2.1 estimates of unobserved clonotypes. Imported from immuneACCESS, the table was reduced by TCRdb to in-frame sequences with V and J called. These copies leave out some clones; in studies compared against another copy, an unresolved V gene accounts for under half, and the cause of the remainder is not known. V and J calls and clone size are those listed in that table; D and trimming were worked out from the DNA. The sample table lists roughly 500,000 clones, less than 85% of them with a count of one. The top ten hold under 15% of the sample.

Healthy HIV-negative adults with no recently reported acute infections or vaccinations were included as donors. All donors were Caucasian adults living in Nashville, Tennessee, USA. For unsorted samples, approximately 89 million PBMCs were counted, and genomic DNA was extracted using the QIAamp DNA Blood Mini kit. After blood collection by leukapheresis, PBMCs were isolated using Ficoll-Histopaque density gradient centrifugation and then cryopreserved in the vapor phase of liquid nitrogen. This clonotype was obtained from a woman aged 35 to 49 in good health. Some clones in this sample may be carry-over from other donors' samples. The source material was PBMCs.

The CDR3 loop reads CASSFTPTGSAGELFF. The DNA reads as follows: TGTGCCAGCAGCTTCACACCAACAGGGTCGGCCGGGGAGCTGTTTTTT. Here the chain combines TRBV7-9 and TRBJ2-2, and TRBD1 may be the D gene, going by 6 matching bases. For CDR1 and CDR2, the germline V gene (reference sequence) lists SEHNR and FQNEAQ. The CDR3 measures 16 amino acids from cysteine to phenylalanine. Only CDR3 DNA is held: 48 bases, read in frame from base 1. Trimming removed 3 bases from V and 6 bases from J, leaving 17 bases between the germline ends.